This T cell receptor (beta chain) was profiled in a study of cytomegalovirus exposure and HLA in healthy donors. About this clone itself: Its antigen remains unknown.

General study findings and limits: In a later analysis, productive TCRs from donors in an Asian-associated ancestry cluster reportedly carried fewer N-insertions than the cohort mean. Accurate HLA-A and HLA-B prediction from TCR beta sequences was reported for most subjects.

Trimming stripped 10 bases from V and 0 bases from J, with 12 bases between. The CDR3 has 13 amino acids. Germline CDR1 and CDR2: LNHDA and SQIVND (reference sequence). This cohort consisted of healthy bone marrow donors. Whereas donors were nominally healthy upon sampling, unrecorded immune exposures were probable. Primers: 60 Vbeta forward and 13 Jbeta reverse. Sequencing was performed with immunoSEQ multiplex PCR; in TCRdb, only in-frame clones are kept and a portion is missing. This sample's table has about 130,000 clones. Sequencing input: PBMCs. This receptor was obtained from a woman aged 40-49 years in good health and CMV-seropositive. The chain combines TRBV19 with TRBJ1-1, with D tentatively TRBD1 (6 bases). The CDR3 bases are TGTGCCACTAAACAGGGCATGAACACTGAAGCTTTCTTT. Its translation: CATKQGMNTEAFF.